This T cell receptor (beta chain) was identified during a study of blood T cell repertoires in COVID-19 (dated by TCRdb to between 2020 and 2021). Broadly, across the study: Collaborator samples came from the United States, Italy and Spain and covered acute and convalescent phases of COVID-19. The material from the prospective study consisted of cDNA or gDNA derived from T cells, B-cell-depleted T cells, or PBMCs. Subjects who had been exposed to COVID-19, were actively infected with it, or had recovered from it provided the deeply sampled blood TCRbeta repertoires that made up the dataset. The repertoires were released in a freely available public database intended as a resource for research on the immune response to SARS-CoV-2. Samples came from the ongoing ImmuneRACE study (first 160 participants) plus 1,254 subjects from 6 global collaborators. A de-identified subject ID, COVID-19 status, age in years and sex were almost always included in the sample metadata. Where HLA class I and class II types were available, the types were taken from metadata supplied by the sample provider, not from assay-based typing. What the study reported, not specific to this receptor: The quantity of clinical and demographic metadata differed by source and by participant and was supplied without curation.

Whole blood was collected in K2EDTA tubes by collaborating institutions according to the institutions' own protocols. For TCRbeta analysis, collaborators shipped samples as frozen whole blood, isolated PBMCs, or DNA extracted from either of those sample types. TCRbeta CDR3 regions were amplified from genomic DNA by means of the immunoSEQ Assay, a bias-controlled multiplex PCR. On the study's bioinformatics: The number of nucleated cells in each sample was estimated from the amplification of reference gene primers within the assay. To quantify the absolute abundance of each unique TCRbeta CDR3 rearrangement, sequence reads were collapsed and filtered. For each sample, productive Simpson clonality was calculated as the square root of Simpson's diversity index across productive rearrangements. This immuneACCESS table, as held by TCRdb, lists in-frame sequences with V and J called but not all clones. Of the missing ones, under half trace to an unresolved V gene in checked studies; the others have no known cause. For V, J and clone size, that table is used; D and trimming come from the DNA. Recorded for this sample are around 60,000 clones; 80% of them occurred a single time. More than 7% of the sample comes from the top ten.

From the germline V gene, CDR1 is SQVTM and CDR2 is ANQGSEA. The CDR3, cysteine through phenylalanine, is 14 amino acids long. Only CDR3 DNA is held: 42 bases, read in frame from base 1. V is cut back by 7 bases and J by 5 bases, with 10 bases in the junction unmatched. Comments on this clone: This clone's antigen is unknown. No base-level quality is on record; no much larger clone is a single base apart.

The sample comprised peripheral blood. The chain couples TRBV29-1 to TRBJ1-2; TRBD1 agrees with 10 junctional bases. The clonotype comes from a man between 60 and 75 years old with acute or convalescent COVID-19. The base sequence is TGCAGCGCCGGACAGGGGGGGAGTGGTTATGGCTACACCTTC. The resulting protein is CSAGQGGSGYGYTF.